This record concerns one TCR beta chain sequence. Its target is unknown. This sample is part of a study of cytomegalovirus exposure and HLA in healthy donors. General study findings and limits: A previous analysis found most TCR beta V segments productive roughly 90% or roughly 30% of the time. Sequencing depth across donors, presence/absence analyses assumed, was roughly uniform.

Donors had nominal health at sampling but likely had unrecorded immune exposures. Vbeta (60) and Jbeta (13) primers were used in the PCR. Authors' processing steps: Later, an analysis found about 80 million unique TCR beta chains, and 8.5 million to 12 million of these were shared. Some clones are missing from TCRdb's copy, which holds only in-frame ones; the method was immunoSEQ multiplex PCR. Clone size and the V and J calls come from that table; the DNA yielded D and trimming. This sample carries 150,000 to 200,000 clones, around three quarters of them seen once, and the ten largest clones take 4.5% to 6%. The sequencing sample was made of PBMCs. The source of this sequence is a man in his forties in good health and CMV-seronegative.

The DNA of the CDR3 is TGTGCCAGCTCACCACCGAACAGGTCCTCTGGAAACACCATATATTTT. Its protein is CASSPPNRSSGNTIYF. The rearrangement links TRBV18 to TRBJ1-3, with D tentatively TRBD1 (5 bases). Trimming shortened V by 0 bases and J by 0 bases, and 9 bases separated the two germline ends. The CDR3 has 16 residues. From germline, CDR1 is KGHSH and CDR2 LQKENI.